This TCR beta chain was sequenced for a study of PD-L1 blockade in urothelial cancer. The CDR3 spans 13 residues. V shed 5 bases, J shed 4 bases, and the junction held 7 bases outside the gene matches. CDR1 is SQVTM and CDR2 is ANQGSEA in the germline V gene. This table comes from immunoSEQ multiplex PCR, and its TCRdb copy is limited to in-frame clones, with some not included. The sample has just over 50,000 clones; around 75% are singletons. Time point meaning: pretreatment peripheral blood. The gene calls are TRBV29-1 and TRBJ1-2, with 7 bases aligning to TRBD1. The TCR sequence derives from a man aged 70-80 years with urothelial cancer. The sequencing here drew on PBMCs, taken around atezolizumab (anti-PD-L1) treatment. The CDR3, as DNA: TGCAGCGTTATTAACAGGGGAGTCTATGGCTACACCTTC. It translates to CSVINRGVYGYTF.